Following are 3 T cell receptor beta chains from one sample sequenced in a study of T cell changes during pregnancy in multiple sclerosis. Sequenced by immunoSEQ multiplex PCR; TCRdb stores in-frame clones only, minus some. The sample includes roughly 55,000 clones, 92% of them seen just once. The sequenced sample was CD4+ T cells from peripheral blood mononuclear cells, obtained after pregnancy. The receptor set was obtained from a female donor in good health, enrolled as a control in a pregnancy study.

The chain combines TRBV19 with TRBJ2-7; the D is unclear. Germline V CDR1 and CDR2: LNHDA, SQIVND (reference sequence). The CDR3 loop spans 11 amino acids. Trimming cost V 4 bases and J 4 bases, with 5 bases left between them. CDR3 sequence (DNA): TGTGCCAGTAGTACCGGTTACGAGCAGTACTTC. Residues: CASSTGYEQYF.

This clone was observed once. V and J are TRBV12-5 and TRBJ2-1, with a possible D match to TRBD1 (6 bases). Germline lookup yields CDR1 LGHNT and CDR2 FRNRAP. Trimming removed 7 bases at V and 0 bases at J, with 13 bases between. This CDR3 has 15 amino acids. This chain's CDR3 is CASATQGSSYNEQFF. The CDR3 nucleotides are TGTGCTAGTGCCACCCAGGGGAGCTCCTACAATGAGCAGTTCTTC.

The CDR3 sequence: CASSSAWSSSVNEQFF. The CDR3 DNA follows: TGTGCCAGCAGCTCCGCCTGGTCTAGCTCGGTCAATGAGCAGTTCTTC. This chain uses TRBV7-9 with TRBJ2-1, with a possible D match to TRBD2 (5 bases). Germline CDR1 and CDR2: SEHNR and FQNEAQ (reference sequence). V lost 4 bases and J 6 bases, leaving 19 bases between the germline ends. The CDR3 runs to 16 residues.